Each of the 22 T cell receptor beta chains below was sequenced from the same sample in a study of identical twins. TCRdb fed the 5' RACE reads into MiXCR, producing one record per CDR3 protein. The top ten hold around 4.5% of the sample, which has about 730,000 distinct CDR3 sequences, 20% to 25% seen once. The data were also submitted as part of a second study, on T cells expressing NK-cell markers.

Sequenced: PBMCs. Receptors were obtained from a woman aged 18-35 years in good health.

The chain uses TRBV7-6 and TRBJ2-7; D uncertain. The CDR3 has 15 amino acids. V was cut by 0 bases and J by 3 bases, with 12 bases left in between. Germline V gene sequence: CDR1 SGHVS, CDR2 FNYEAQ. The CDR3 DNA is TGTGCCAGCAGCTTAGCGGACCCGAGCAACTACGAGCAGTACTTC. Its protein product is CASSLADPSNYEQYF.

This clonotype has only one observation. This chain uses TRBV15 with TRBJ2-1; 9 nucleotides agree with TRBD1. The V gene end was trimmed by 0 bases and the J gene end by 5 bases; junction bases not matched to a gene: 8. The CDR3 has 17 amino acids. CDR1 and CDR2 from the germline V gene are LNHNV and YYDKDF (reference sequence). The CDR3 coding sequence is TGTGCCACCAGCAGAGATTTAGGGACAGGGTCCAACAATGAGCAGTTCTTC. Its translation: CATSRDLGTGSNNEQFF.

This clonotype was seen repeatedly, ten times or more. J is TRBJ2-1 and V is TRBV20-1; 7 nucleotides match TRBD2. Germline CDR1 and CDR2: DFQATT and SNEGSKA (reference sequence). This CDR3 spans 14 amino acids. With 3 bases clipped from V and 6 bases from J, the junction kept 8 bases outside the gene matches. This CDR3 is CSARSGRAFNEQFF. The CDR3 DNA is TGCAGTGCTAGGAGTGGGAGGGCCTTCAATGAGCAGTTCTTC.

This clonotype has a handful of counts. This chain joins TRBV6-1 and TRBJ2-3; either TRBD1 or TRBD2 may supply D (5 bases each). Germline assignment: CDR1 MNHNS and CDR2 SASEGT. The CDR3 runs 13 residues. The ends were cut back, 7 bases at V and 0 bases at J, with 8 bases in the middle. The CDR3 sequence: CASTGTSTDTQYF. The CDR3 DNA follows: TGTGCCAGCACGGGGACGAGCACAGATACGCAGTATTTT.

This rearrangement joins TRBV9 to TRBJ1-4; perhaps TRBD1 as D (6 bases). The V and J ends lost 4 bases and 7 bases respectively, with 14 bases between them. Germline CDR1 reads SGDLS; CDR2 reads YYNGEE. CDR3 length: 14 residues. The CDR3, as DNA: TGTGCCAGCAGCAAGCAGGGGAAATTTGAAAAACTGTTTTTT. It is translated as CASSKQGKFEKLFF.

This clonotype was detected only a few times. The rearrangement links TRBV5-1 to TRBJ1-1; D is unresolved. The V gene's germline CDR1 is SGHRS and CDR2 YFSETQ. CDR3 length: 14 residues. V was cut by 4 bases and J by 1 base, with 11 bases left in between. CDR3 protein: CASSLLSSNTEAFF. CDR3 coding DNA: TGCGCCAGCAGCCTGCTTTCATCGAACACTGAAGCTTTCTTT.

This rearrangement joins TRBV12-3 or TRBV12-4 to TRBJ2-7; D is uncertain. CDR3 size: 14 residues. V gave up 5 bases and J gave up 0 bases, with 11 bases separating them. The CDR3 bases are TGTGCCAGCAGTGACAACAGAGGCTCCTACGAGCAGTACTTC. Its translation: CASSDNRGSYEQYF.

This chain uses TRBV10-3 with TRBJ2-5, with D uncertain. V was pared by 2 bases and J by 4 bases, with 11 bases between. Per the germline V gene, CDR1 is ENHRY and CDR2 is SYGVKD. CDR3 size: 14 residues. The chain's CDR3 is CAISEDRFIETQYF. The CDR3 coding sequence is TGTGCCATCAGTGAGGACCGGTTCATAGAGACCCAGTACTTC.

In DNA, the CDR3 is TGCGCCAGCAGCCAAGACGGACGGGCCTACGAGCAGTACTTC. Residues: CASSQDGRAYEQYF. The chain employs TRBV4-3 and TRBJ2-7; D not certain. This CDR3 contains 14 residues. The germline V gene has CDR1 LGHNA and CDR2 YSLEER. Between the trimmed V and J ends, which lost 0 bases and 2 bases, there was a span of 8 bases.

This clonotype has a count of ten or more. The chain joins TRBV20-1 to TRBJ1-6; D is undetermined. The CDR3 spans 14 residues. Germline assignment: CDR1 DFQATT and CDR2 SNEGSKA (reference sequence). V was cut by 3 bases and J by 9 bases, with 15 bases left in between. The CDR3 nucleotides read TGCAGTGCTAGTGGTGCTGTGGGCGGTTCACCCCTCCACTTT. As protein: CSASGAVGGSPLHF.

This clonotype was counted at least ten times. The V and J genes are TRBV7-2 and TRBJ1-1; D is unclear. With 3 bases removed from V and 0 bases from J, the gap between germline ends came to 5 bases. Germline CDR1 is SGHTA and CDR2 is FQGNSA. CDR3 length equals 13 residues. The CDR3 here is CASSFTVNTEAFF. The CDR3 DNA reads TGTGCCAGCAGCTTCACAGTGAACACTGAAGCTTTCTTT. Based on the CDR3 plus reference TRBV7-2 and TRBJ1-1, the full variable domain is GAGVSQSPSNKVTEKGKDVELRCDPISGHTALYWYRQSLGQGLEFLIYFQGNSAPDKSGLPSDRFSAERTGGSVSTLTIQRTQQEDSAVYLCASSFTVNTEAFFGQGTRLTVV.

The table lists this clonotype with a few counts. The chain carries TRBV12-3 or TRBV12-4 and TRBJ2-1, with 11 bases lining up with TRBD2. The length of the CDR3 is 14 residues. J was trimmed by 8 bases and V by 3 bases; bases with no gene match: 3. For the CDR3, the DNA is TGTGCCAGCAGTTTTTTAGCGGGGGGGGATGAGCAGTTCTTC. Protein product: CASSFLAGGDEQFF.

The chain employs TRBV20-1 and TRBJ2-3; tentatively, D is TRBD2 (6 bases). This CDR3 spans 13 amino acids. In germline, CDR1 is DFQATT, CDR2 SNEGSKA (reference sequence). Trimming stripped 3 bases from V and 3 bases from J, with 10 bases between. CDR3 DNA sequence: TGCAGTGCTAGGTGGGGGGAGACAGATACGCAGTATTTT. It encodes CSARWGETDTQYF.

The rearrangement uses TRBV9 and TRBJ2-1, with D possibly being TRBD1 (6 bases). The CDR3 has 15 amino acids. Trimming took 3 bases from V and 4 from J, leaving 14 bases between them. The germline CDR1 and CDR2 sequences are SGDLS and YYNGEE. CDR3 sequence (DNA): TGTGCCAGCAGCGACAGGGTAGGGATGTACAATGAGCAGTTCTTC. Protein sequence: CASSDRVGMYNEQFF.

The chain carries TRBV12-3 or TRBV12-4 and TRBJ1-3; 7 nucleotides agree with TRBD1. Trimming cost V 5 bases and J 16 bases; bases outside gene matches: 8. This CDR3 has 11 residues. The CDR3 sequence: CASSPTDRLYF. CDR3 coding DNA: TGTGCCAGCAGTCCGACGGACAGGCTCTATTTT.

This clonotype was detected many times. The chain recombines TRBV7-2 with TRBJ2-2, with a tentative D call TRBD1 (6 bases). This CDR3 has 14 amino acids. Trimming took 1 base from V and 8 from J, leaving 11 bases between them. Germline-derived CDR1 and CDR2 are SGHTA and FQGNSA. The CDR3 nucleotides read TGTGCCAGCAGCTTAGGTTGGGGGACAGGGGAGCTGTTTTTT. Its translation is CASSLGWGTGELFF. Variable domain in full (rest from reference TRBV7-2 and TRBJ2-2): GAGVSQSPSNKVTEKGKDVELRCDPISGHTALYWYRQSLGQGLEFLIYFQGNSAPDKSGLPSDRFSAERTGGSVSTLTIQRTQQEDSAVYLCASSLGWGTGELFFGEGSRLTVL.

This chain joins TRBV7-9 and TRBJ2-1; D perhaps matches TRBD2 (5 bases). Trimming removed 5 bases from V and 9 bases from J, with 26 bases in between. This CDR3 contains 17 residues. The germline V gene encodes CDR1 SEHNR and CDR2 FQNEAQ (reference sequence). The CDR3 here is CASSPTWEQSRRGEQFF. DNA of the CDR3: TGTGCCAGCAGCCCCACGTGGGAGCAGTCAAGACGGGGTGAGCAGTTCTTC.

There are a few counts of this clonotype. The chain links TRBV20-1 to TRBJ2-1, with TRBD2 matching over 10 bases. With 6 bases clipped from V and 9 bases from J, the junction kept 20 bases outside the gene matches. The CDR3 totals 17 residues. Per germline, CDR1 DFQATT and CDR2 SNEGSKA (reference sequence). The CDR3 here is CSARDPSGLARLGEQFF. In DNA form, the CDR3 reads TGCAGTGCCCGTGACCCTTCGGGACTAGCGAGGTTGGGTGAGCAGTTCTTC.

This clonotype was picked up a small number of times. The chain joins TRBV27 to TRBJ2-5; TRBD1 or TRBD2 may be the D gene (5 bases each). Germline CDR1 is MNHEY and CDR2 is SMNVEV (reference sequence). The CDR3 consists of 14 residues. The V gene lost 6 bases and the J gene lost 5 bases, with 16 bases spanning the gap. The CDR3 here is CASRILGVGETQYF. The DNA of the CDR3 is TGTGCCAGCAGGATACTAGGGGTGGGCGAGACCCAGTACTTC.

This clonotype was counted a few times. V usage is TRBV5-1 and J usage is TRBJ2-4; a weak D match, TRBD1 (8 bases). Germline CDR1 SGHRS, CDR2 YFSETQ. This CDR3 comprises 14 residues. Between the trimmed V and J ends, which lost 2 bases and 6 bases, there was a span of 12 bases. The CDR3 region has the DNA TGCGCCAGCAGCTTCAACAGGGGGGGAAACATTCAGTACTTC. It translates to CASSFNRGGNIQYF. Drawing the rest from reference TRBV5-1 and TRBJ2-4, the complete variable domain is KAGVTQTPRYLIKTRGQQVTLSCSPISGHRSVSWYQQTPGQGLQFLFEYFSETQRNKGNFPGRFSGRQFSNSRSEMNVSTLELGDSALYLCASSFNRGGNIQYFGAGTRLSVL.

V gene TRBV20-1 combines with J gene TRBJ2-3; 10 bases map to TRBD2. The ends lost 4 bases at V and 1 base at J; junction bases unmatched: 5. The CDR3 is 15 residues long. Germline CDR1 reads DFQATT; CDR2 reads SNEGSKA (reference sequence). The CDR3: CSAILAGAGTDTQYF. The DNA for the CDR3 is TGCAGTGCTATTCTAGCGGGGGCCGGCACAGATACGCAGTATTTT.

The CDR3 here is CAIRPGQELDYEQYF. In nucleotides, the CDR3 is TGTGCCATCAGACCGGGACAGGAGTTAGATTACGAGCAGTACTTC. The chain combines TRBV10-3 with TRBJ2-7; TRBD1 matches 8 bases. The CDR3 sequence is 15 residues long. J lost 4 bases, V lost 6 bases, and 11 bases had no gene match. Germline loops: CDR1 ENHRY, CDR2 SYGVKD.